The clone carrying this T cell receptor (beta chain) occurred a few times. This sample stems from a study of OX40 agonist ivuxolimab in advanced cancers. Study-wide background: It was permissible to have had prior anti-PD-1, anti-PD-L1 or anti-CTLA-4 therapy, and around 40% had some.

Clones were read by immunoSEQ multiplex PCR, and TCRdb kept only the in-frame ones, dropping some. The sample shows under 100,000 clones, approximately 92% of them seen only once. V gave up 5 bases and J gave up 5 bases, with 7 bases separating them. The CDR3 covers 12 residues. Germline V gene sequence: CDR1 SNHLY, CDR2 FYNNEI. The chain recombines TRBV2 with TRBJ1-5; no firm D call. Here the sequenced sample was CD4+ or CD8+ T cells sorted from blood, taken in a trial of the OX40 agonist ivuxolimab. The origin of this receptor is an adult with an advanced solid tumor such as melanoma, head and neck, liver or kidney cancer. The CDR3: CASSLYYQPQHF. The CDR3 coding sequence is TGTGCCAGCAGTCTTTATTATCAGCCCCAGCATTTT.